The entry below describes one T cell receptor beta chain. CDR3 length equals 15 residues. The germline V gene has CDR1 SNHLY and CDR2 FYNNEI. V lost 6 bases, J lost 6 bases, and 18 bases lay in between. The entry originates in a study of blood T cell repertoires in COVID-19. Clones were read by immunoSEQ multiplex PCR, and TCRdb kept only the in-frame ones, dropping some. In the table there are 200,000 to 250,000 clones, about 80% of which are singletons. The sample comprised peripheral blood. The receptor was derived from a woman at least 80 years old with acute or convalescent COVID-19. This chain links TRBV2 with TRBJ1-5; D unclear. The CDR3 reads CASREGPQMGQPQHF. CDR3 DNA sequence: TGTGCCAGCAGGGAGGGCCCCCAGATGGGTCAGCCCCAGCATTTT.